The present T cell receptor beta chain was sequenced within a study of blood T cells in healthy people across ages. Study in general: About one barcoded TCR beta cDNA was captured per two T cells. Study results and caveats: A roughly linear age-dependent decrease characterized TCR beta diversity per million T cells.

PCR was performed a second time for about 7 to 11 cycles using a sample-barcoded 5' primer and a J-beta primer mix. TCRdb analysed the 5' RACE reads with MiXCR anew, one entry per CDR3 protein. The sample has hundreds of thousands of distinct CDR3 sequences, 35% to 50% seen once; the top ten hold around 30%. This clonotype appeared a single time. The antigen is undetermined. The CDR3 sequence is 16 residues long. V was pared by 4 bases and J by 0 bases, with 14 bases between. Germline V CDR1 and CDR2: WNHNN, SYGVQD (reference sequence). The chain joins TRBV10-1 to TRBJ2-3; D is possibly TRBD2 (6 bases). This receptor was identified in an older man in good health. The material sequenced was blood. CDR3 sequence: CASSGSGLSSTDTQYF. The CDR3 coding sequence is TGCGCCAGCAGTGGGTCGGGACTTTCTAGCACAGATACGCAGTATTTT.